This T cell receptor beta chain was found in a study of T-cell memory formation after mild COVID-19. Overall study: TCR clusters mostly belonged to single donors.

Study observations and caveats: Day 15 to 85 contracting clones showed balanced CD4/CD8; day 15 to 37 expanders favored CD4+.

Remarks on this clonotype: Its specificity is unknown.

5'RACE primed from the constant segment yielded TCR alpha and TCR beta cDNA libraries bearing sample barcodes and UMIs. TCRdb redid the calling of the 5' RACE reads with MiXCR, one entry per CDR3 protein. Of some 200,000 distinct CDR3 sequences in the sample, 20% to 25% were seen once. There are 18 residues in the CDR3. Germline V CDR1 and CDR2: SGHVS, FNYEAQ. Trimming cost V 3 bases and J 4 bases; bases outside gene matches: 11. The rearrangement joins TRBV7-6 to TRBJ2-1, with 11 bases identical to TRBD2. Sequenced input: PBMCs or a T cell subset sorted from them (not recorded which). This receptor was obtained from an adult woman who had mild COVID-19 (a few samples of this study predate the infection). Cell type and time point are not known. CDR3 in amino acids: CASSFGPSTSGVYNEQFF. The CDR3 DNA is TGTGCCAGCAGCTTTGGACCCTCGACTAGCGGGGTGTACAATGAGCAGTTCTTC.